This entry lists 21 T cell receptor beta chains sequenced from one sample in a study of blood T cell repertoires in COVID-19. Profiled with immunoSEQ multiplex PCR; TCRdb holds only in-frame clones, not every one. The table includes approximately 300,000 clones, under 95% detected once. The sequenced sample consisted of PBMCs or T cells enriched from blood (not recorded which). The receptors were gathered from a man in his sixties who had recovered from COVID-19.

The CDR3 protein is CASSKGDRVKNIQYF. The CDR3, as DNA: TGTGCCAGTAGTAAGGGGGACAGAGTGAAAAACATTCAGTACTTC. V gene TRBV19 combines with J gene TRBJ2-4, with 7 bases aligning to TRBD1. Trimming at V came to 4 bases and at J to 4 bases, leaving 7 bases not matched to a gene. Germline lookup yields CDR1 LNHDA and CDR2 SQIVND (reference sequence). The CDR3 consists of 15 residues.

The CDR3 bases are TGTGCCAGCAGCTTGCGGGACAGGCTCTATGGCTACACCTTC. Its protein product is CASSLRDRLYGYTF. The V gene is TRBV5-4, the J gene TRBJ1-2; the match to TRBD1 covers 8 bases. The germline V gene has CDR1 SGHNT and CDR2 YYREEE (reference sequence). The V segment lost 1 base and the J segment 4 bases; nucleotides outside the gene matches: 3. CDR3 size: 14 residues.

This chain uses TRBV24-1 with TRBJ2-3; no clear D. This CDR3 comprises 12 residues. V shed 9 bases and J shed 0 bases, with 6 bases lying between them. The V gene's germline CDR1 is KGHDR and CDR2 SFDVKD. CDR3 region: CATVTSTDTQYF. The CDR3 DNA sequence: TGTGCCACCGTTACTAGCACAGATACGCAGTATTTT.

The gene calls are TRBV9 and TRBJ2-1; D remains unclear. Germline V gene sequence: CDR1 SGDLS, CDR2 YYNGEE. The CDR3 spans 15 residues. V was clipped by 0 bases and J by 2 bases, with 9 bases between them. The CDR3: CASSVAGHPYNEQFF. DNA of the CDR3: TGTGCCAGCAGCGTAGCGGGTCACCCCTACAATGAGCAGTTCTTC.

As to this clone: The junction shows a germline mismatch at one end, possibly a read error. The CDR3 here is CASREGSSGETQYF. In DNA, the CDR3 is TGTGCCAGCAGAGAAGGGTCTTCGGGGGAGACCCAGTACTTC. The genes are TRBV6-1 and TRBJ2-5; D perhaps matches TRBD2 (5 bases). Germline lookup yields CDR1 MNHNS and CDR2 SASEGT. This CDR3 is 14 amino acids long.

The chain employs TRBV7-3 and TRBJ2-2; D remains ambiguous. Per germline, CDR1 SGHTA and CDR2 FQGTGA. The ends were cut back, 8 bases at V and 0 bases at J, with 10 bases in the middle. This CDR3 is built from 14 residues. The DNA for the CDR3 is TGTGCCAGCGAGAGAACCGCGAACACCGGGGAGCTGTTTTTT. Translating it yields CASERTANTGELFF.

The chain combines TRBV4-1 with TRBJ2-7, with 7 bases fitting TRBD2. This CDR3 comprises 14 residues. J was trimmed by 2 bases and V by 4 bases; bases with no gene match: 5. In germline, CDR1 is MGHRA, CDR2 YSYEKL. The CDR3 bases are TGCGCCAGCAGCCCTCAGCGGGACGCCTACGAGCAGTACTTC. This sequence encodes CASSPQRDAYEQYF.

The rearrangement links TRBV10-3 to TRBJ1-5; the D is unclear. CDR3 size: 15 residues. V was shortened by 0 bases and J by 0 bases, with 6 bases between the two germline ends. CDR1 and CDR2 (germline): ENHRY, SYGVKD. The DNA for the CDR3 is TGTGCCATCAGTGAGTCCCAGGTTAGCAATCAGCCCCAGCATTTT. It translates to CAISESQVSNQPQHF.

The chain uses TRBV18 and TRBJ1-1, with 9 bases lining up with TRBD1. CDR3 size: 16 residues. The germline gives CDR1 KGHSH, CDR2 LQKENI. Trimming took 4 bases from V and 1 from J; bases not matched to a gene: 7. The CDR3 is CASSLGGTGRNTEAFF. CDR3 DNA sequence: TGTGCCAGCTCACTAGGGGGGACAGGGCGGAACACTGAAGCTTTCTTT.

The gene calls are TRBV11-2 and TRBJ1-1; weak D call: TRBD1 (5 bases). CDR3 length: 15 amino acids. V lost 6 bases, J lost 3 bases, and 17 bases lay in between. Germline CDR1 is SGHAT and CDR2 is FQNNGV. The CDR3 here is CASRRQGLGDTEAFF. CDR3 in DNA: TGTGCCAGCAGGCGCCAGGGTCTAGGGGACACTGAAGCTTTCTTT.

This clone appeared once. In DNA form, the CDR3 reads TGTGCCAGCAGCACAACACAGGGGACTAATTCACCCCTCCACTTT. Translation gives CASSTTQGTNSPLHF. The rearrangement joins TRBV5-6 to TRBJ1-6; TRBD1 agrees at 7 bases. V lost 4 bases to trimming and J lost 6 bases; unmatched junction nucleotides: 7. The CDR3 extends over 15 amino acids. CDR1 SGHDT and CDR2 YYEEEE come from the germline V gene.

This sequence joins TRBV10-1 and TRBJ1-1; D unresolved. Germline assignment: CDR1 WNHNN and CDR2 SYGVQD (reference sequence). The CDR3 sequence is 15 residues long. V was pared by 0 bases and J by 2 bases, with 10 bases between. The CDR3 DNA sequence: TGCGCCAGCAGTGAGTCGATTGGGCCCAACACTGAAGCTTTCTTT. It specifies CASSESIGPNTEAFF.

CDR3 in amino acids: CASSRRGNTGELFF. The CDR3 nucleotides are TGTGCCAGCAGCCGCCGGGGGAACACCGGGGAGCTGTTTTTT. The V gene is TRBV11-2, the J gene TRBJ2-2; tentatively, D is TRBD2 (5 bases). This CDR3 is 14 amino acids long. V was trimmed by 5 bases and J by 1 base, leaving 8 bases between them. Germline V gene lookup returns CDR1 SGHAT and CDR2 FQNNGV.

The chain combines TRBV27 with TRBJ1-3; D uncertain. The V end lost 6 bases, the J end lost 0 bases, and 9 bases lay between the germline ends. Germline-derived CDR1 and CDR2 are MNHEY and SMNVEV (reference sequence). This CDR3 comprises 14 residues. CDR3 nucleotides: TGTGCCAGCAGCGCCCTGAGCTCTGGAAACACCATATATTTT. Translating it yields CASSALSSGNTIYF.

This clone was picked up a small number of times. The chain links TRBV7-9 to TRBJ2-7, with D uncertain. Germline CDR1 is SEHNR and CDR2 is FQNEAQ (reference sequence). The CDR3 runs to 17 residues. With 7 bases removed from V and 0 bases from J, the gap between germline ends came to 22 bases. The CDR3 bases are TGTGCCAGCACCGAAATCGCGGTGGGTCCCCTCTCCTACGAGCAGTACTTC. Encoded protein: CASTEIAVGPLSYEQYF.

The rearrangement links TRBV9 to TRBJ1-5; a possible D gene is TRBD1 (5 bases). The CDR3 has 17 residues. Trimming shortened V by 0 bases and J by 6 bases, and 19 bases separated the two germline ends. Germline loops: CDR1 SGDLS, CDR2 YYNGEE. The chain's CDR3 is CASSVGGGDDWSQPQHF. The CDR3 DNA reads as TGTGCCAGCAGCGTAGGGGGAGGGGATGATTGGAGTCAGCCCCAGCATTTT.

This rearrangement joins TRBV5-1 to TRBJ2-7; TRBD1 might be the D (6 bases). Trimming shortened V by 4 bases and J by 1 base, and 12 bases separated the two germline ends. The CDR3 contains 14 residues. Germline V gene data show CDR1 as SGHRS and CDR2 as YFSETQ. CDR3 bases: TGCGCCAGCAGCCAACTACAGGGATCCTACGAGCAGTACTTC. This codes for CASSQLQGSYEQYF.

V usage is TRBV4-2 and J usage is TRBJ2-2; maybe TRBD2 (7 bases). The V and J ends lost 0 bases and 9 bases respectively, with 32 bases between them. Germline CDR1 reads LGHNA; CDR2 reads YNFKEQ. The CDR3 has 21 residues. The CDR3 sequence: CASSQELLGGAVVPLARELFF. CDR3 DNA: TGTGCCAGCAGCCAAGAGTTGTTGGGGGGGGCCGTCGTCCCCCTGGCCCGGGAGCTGTTTTTT.

The chain has TRBV11-3 and TRBJ2-7, with 8 positions matching TRBD2. The CDR3 runs 16 residues. The V segment lost 1 base and the J segment 5 bases; nucleotides outside the gene matches: 10. Germline loops: CDR1 SGHNT, CDR2 YENEEA. This CDR3 is CASSLVWREERNEQYF. For the CDR3, the DNA is TGTGCCAGCAGCTTAGTTTGGCGGGAGGAGAGGAACGAGCAGTACTTC.

This sequence joins TRBV3-1 (or the pseudogene TRBV3-2) and TRBJ1-5, with D tentatively TRBD1 (5 bases). The V end was cut by 4 bases, the J end by 5 bases, with 9 bases between. This CDR3 has 13 residues. Looked up from germline, CDR1 is LGHDT and CDR2 is YNNKEL (reference sequence). CDR3: CASSRTRDQPQHF. CDR3 in DNA: TGTGCCAGCAGCCGGACACGAGATCAGCCCCAGCATTTT.

This clone has just one count. The gene calls are TRBV11-1 and TRBJ1-2; the D gene is possibly TRBD1 (6 bases). Trimming removed 4 bases at V and 3 bases at J, with 15 bases between. The germline gives CDR1 SGHAT, CDR2 FQDESV (reference sequence). The CDR3 sequence is 15 residues long. The CDR3 DNA sequence: TGTGCCAGCAGCTCGGGTGGACAGCCGGACTATGGCTACACCTTC. The encoded protein is CASSSGGQPDYGYTF.